This T cell receptor beta chain emerged from a study of control samples from healthy donors and cancer patients. Trimming cost V 2 bases and J 4 bases; bases outside gene matches: 5. The CDR3 loop spans 16 amino acids. Germline CDR1 and CDR2: SGHTA and FQGTGA. Method: immunoSEQ multiplex PCR; TCRdb's copy keeps in-frame clones and lacks some. Found here are over 85,000 clones, around 90% of them singletons; the top ten hold 9% to 10%. This TCR derives from a woman between 45 and 65 years old with colorectal cancer. V gene TRBV7-3 combines with J gene TRBJ2-2, with 9 positions matching TRBD1. The sequenced sample consisted of PBMCs. The CDR3: CASSLHRGQGTGELFF. DNA for the CDR3: TGTGCCAGCAGCTTACACAGGGGGCAGGGCACCGGGGAGCTGTTTTTT.